This T cell receptor beta chain came from a study of Ad26.COV2.S vaccination and SARS-CoV-2 variants. The table lists this clone with a count of one. What it recognizes is unknown. Clones were sequenced by immunoSEQ multiplex PCR, and TCRdb holds only the in-frame ones, with some missing. The profile covers some 500,000 clones, with approximately 89% appearing a single time and 2.5% taken by the ten largest. Study-wide results and caveats: Vaccinees and placebo recipients showed similar non-spike TCR breadth. Reported post-vaccination CD8+ and CD4+ T cell responses to spike showed substantial breadth.

Documented treatment: about 20 received Ad26.COV2.S at low or high dose, single or two shots; roughly five received placebo; per-sample allocation not given. Sampling took place 63 days after the first vaccine or placebo injection. This clonotype originated in a person between 18 and 59 years old who received the Ad26.COV2.S COVID-19 vaccine or a placebo. This specimen consisted of peripheral blood, obtained in a trial of Ad26.COV2.S vaccine versus placebo.

The CDR3 loop is CASSVRDSSYEQYF. CDR3 DNA: TGTGCCAGCAGCGTTAGGGACAGTTCCTACGAGCAGTACTTC. The rearrangement uses TRBV9 and TRBJ2-7; TRBD1 matches 7 bases. Unmatched junction bases numbered 3, after V lost 2 bases and J lost 1 base. The CDR3 totals 14 residues. The germline gives CDR1 SGDLS, CDR2 YYNGEE.